This T cell receptor (beta chain) derives from a study of T cells in Graves' hyperthyroidism and ophthalmopathy. Study background: Peripheral blood was secured at the point of initial diagnosis, before any treatment.

Amplification targeted TCR beta CDR3 regions from RNA transcripts. When the TCR CDR3 underwent first-round RT-PCR, the HTBI primer set was used. From the multiplex PCR reads, TCRdb called clonotypes with MiXCR, one entry per CDR3 protein. The sample has about 640,000 distinct CDR3 sequences; around 21% are singletons. This clonotype occurred many times. Its specificity is unknown. The germline V gene has CDR1 SNHLY and CDR2 FYNNEI. CDR3 length: 15 amino acids. The V end was cut by 6 bases, the J end by 6 bases, with 18 bases between. Findings of the study overall: Blood also showed most of the thyroid clonotypes that were expanded above 0.001. Onset of ophthalmopathy came a median roughly 6.9 months after the model predicted it.

What was sequenced was blood. This clonotype was sampled from a man aged 25-45 years with Graves' ophthalmopathy. The chain combines TRBV2 with TRBJ2-1; tentative D call: TRBD1 (6 bases). The CDR3 protein is CASSQGTTQGNEQFF. The DNA for the CDR3 is TGTGCCAGCAGCCAAGGGACAACCCAGGGCAATGAGCAGTTCTTC.